One and the same sample provided the 11 T cell receptor beta chains below, sequenced in a study of radiation and T cells in renal cell carcinoma. Time point of the sample: baseline pretreatment blood. The treatment is: 15 Gy SBRT to primary tumor, nephrectomy 4 weeks later. The table came from immunoSEQ multiplex PCR; TCRdb's copy has only in-frame clones and leaves some out. The sample lists approximately 94,000 clones; 82% were seen once. The source material was blood, sampled from a patient whose treatment included radiotherapy and nephrectomy. The receptors were gathered from a man aged 60 to 75 with renal cell carcinoma.

The chain uses TRBV5-6 and TRBJ2-5, with 8 bases aligning to TRBD1. The junction had 7 bases not matched to a gene; V was cut back by 4 bases and J by 2 bases. This CDR3 has 15 amino acids. Looked up from germline, CDR1 is SGHDT and CDR2 is YYEEEE. CDR3 nucleotides: TGTGCCAGCAGCCCGGGACAGGCCTCTCAAGAGACCCAGTACTTC. It encodes CASSPGQASQETQYF.

The chain uses TRBV12-5 and TRBJ2-7; weak D call: TRBD2 (7 bases). Germline CDR1 reads LGHNT; CDR2 reads FRNRAP. The CDR3 consists of 16 residues. The V and J ends lost 6 bases and 5 bases respectively, with 23 bases between them. The DNA of the CDR3 is TGTGCTAGTGGCCTTCATCCTAGAGGGGGGGGGAACGAGCAGTACTTC. Amino acids: CASGLHPRGGGNEQYF. The full variable domain, completed using reference TRBV12-5 and TRBJ2-7, is DARVTQTPRHKVTEMGQEVTMRCQPILGHNTVFWYRQTMMQGLELLAYFRNRAPLDDSGMPKDRFSAEMPDATLATLKIQPSEPRDSAVYFCASGLHPRGGGNEQYFGPGTRLTVT.

This clone was seen only a few times. CDR3 residues: CASSPDRDTGELFF. CDR3 DNA sequence: TGCGCCAGCAGCCCCGACAGGGACACCGGGGAGCTGTTTTTT. The gene calls are TRBV5-1 and TRBJ2-2, with 7 positions matching TRBD1. The germline V gene encodes CDR1 SGHRS and CDR2 YFSETQ. V lost 4 bases, J lost 3 bases, and 3 bases stayed unmatched. The CDR3 is 14 residues long.

J is TRBJ1-5 and V is TRBV10-3; D is uncertain. Per germline, CDR1 ENHRY and CDR2 SYGVKD. CDR3 length: 14 residues. The ends were cut back, 0 bases at V and 3 bases at J, with 6 bases in the middle. In DNA, the CDR3 is TGTGCCATCAGTGAGTCTCCAGACAATCAGCCCCAGCATTTT. Translated: CAISESPDNQPQHF.

V is TRBV5-1 and J is TRBJ2-2; 9 nucleotides align to TRBD2. Per the germline V gene, CDR1 is SGHRS and CDR2 is YFSETQ. V was pared by 5 bases and J by 7 bases, with 12 bases of the junction left unmatched. The CDR3 loop spans 16 amino acids. The CDR3 nucleotides read TGCGCCAGCAGTCTGGTAGCGGGAGCGGGCGGCGGGGAGCTGTTTTTT. Translation gives CASSLVAGAGGGELFF.

The chain links TRBV11-2 to TRBJ2-5; 7 nucleotides match TRBD1. The CDR3 consists of 13 residues. The germline V gene encodes CDR1 SGHAT and CDR2 FQNNGV. Trimming removed 2 bases from V and 5 bases from J; junction bases left unmatched: 2. CDR3 in amino acids: CASSLTGVETQYF. The CDR3 DNA reads as TGTGCCAGCAGCTTAACAGGGGTGGAGACCCAGTACTTC.

The V and J genes are TRBV5-1 and TRBJ2-7, with D unclear. V lost 4 bases to trimming and J lost 2 bases, with 13 bases between them. Germline CDR1 reads SGHRS; CDR2 reads YFSETQ. The CDR3 is 14 amino acids. The DNA of the CDR3 is TGCGCCAGCAGCCCCTCGGACGGTACCTACGAGCAGTACTTC. The encoded protein is CASSPSDGTYEQYF.

In this sample, this clone turned up once. This chain links TRBV19 with TRBJ2-7; D possibly corresponds to TRBD1 (6 bases). CDR1 LNHDA and CDR2 SQIVND come from the germline V gene (reference sequence). Trimming shortened V by 6 bases and J by 6 bases, and 12 bases separated the two germline ends. CDR3 length: 12 residues. CDR3 nucleotide sequence: TGTGCCAGTAGCACCAGGGGTGGCGAGCAGTACTTC. It yields the protein CASSTRGGEQYF. Full variable domain (rest looked up from reference TRBV19 and TRBJ2-7): DGGITQSPKYLFRKEGQNVTLSCEQNLNHDAMYWYRQDPGQGLRLIYYSQIVNDFQKGDIAEGYSVSREKKESFPLTVTSAQKNPTAFYLCASSTRGGEQYFGPGTRLTVT.

This sequence joins TRBV12-5 and TRBJ2-5, with D perhaps matching TRBD2 (6 bases). V was clipped by 3 bases and J by 8 bases, with 25 bases between them. Germline V CDR1 and CDR2: LGHNT, FRNRAP. The CDR3 contains 17 residues. CDR3 amino acids: CASGFDPAAGRRGTQYF. The CDR3 DNA reads TGTGCTAGTGGTTTCGATCCCGCGGCGGGACGGAGAGGTACCCAGTACTTC.

This clone was seen only once. The chain uses TRBV5-1 and TRBJ2-7; TRBD2 might be the D (6 bases). Trimming removed 3 bases at V and 7 bases at J, with 17 bases between. Per germline, CDR1 SGHRS and CDR2 YFSETQ. The CDR3 is 14 amino acids. The CDR3 nucleotides are TGCGCCAGCAGCTCCGGGACTTCAATGGGGGAGCAGTACTTC. Translating it yields CASSSGTSMGEQYF.

This clone showed up just a few times. The chain uses TRBV10-3 and TRBJ2-3; maybe TRBD2 (6 bases). Deletions cut 10 bases from V and 1 base from J, with 6 bases between. The V gene's germline CDR1 is ENHRY and CDR2 SYGVKD. CDR3 length: 11 amino acids. Here the CDR3 reads CATSGTDTQYF. DNA of the CDR3: TGTGCCACTAGCGGCACAGATACGCAGTATTTT.